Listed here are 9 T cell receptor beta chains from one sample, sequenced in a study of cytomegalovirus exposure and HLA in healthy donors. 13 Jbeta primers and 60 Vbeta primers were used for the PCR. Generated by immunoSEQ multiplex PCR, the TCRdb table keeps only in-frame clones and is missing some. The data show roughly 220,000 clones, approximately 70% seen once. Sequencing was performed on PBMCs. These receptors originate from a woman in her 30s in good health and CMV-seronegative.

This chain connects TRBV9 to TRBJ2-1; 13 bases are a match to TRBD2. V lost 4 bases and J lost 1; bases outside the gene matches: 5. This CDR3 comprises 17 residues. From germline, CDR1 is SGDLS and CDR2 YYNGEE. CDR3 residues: CASSLRLAGGSYNEQFF. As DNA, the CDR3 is TGTGCCAGCAGCCTACGACTAGCGGGGGGATCCTACAATGAGCAGTTCTTC.

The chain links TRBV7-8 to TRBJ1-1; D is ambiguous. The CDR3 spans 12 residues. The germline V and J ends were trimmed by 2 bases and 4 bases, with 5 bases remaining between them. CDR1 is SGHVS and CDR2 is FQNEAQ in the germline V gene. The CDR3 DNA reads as TGTGCCAGCAGCTTACCCAGCACTGAAGCTTTCTTT. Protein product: CASSLPSTEAFF.

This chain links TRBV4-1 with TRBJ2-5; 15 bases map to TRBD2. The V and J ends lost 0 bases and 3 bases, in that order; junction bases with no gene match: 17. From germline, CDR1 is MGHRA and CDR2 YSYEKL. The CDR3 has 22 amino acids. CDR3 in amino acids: CASSQDSSLGLAGGITKETQYF. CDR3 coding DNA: TGCGCCAGCAGCCAAGATAGTTCTCTTGGACTAGCGGGGGGGATAACGAAAGAGACCCAGTACTTC.

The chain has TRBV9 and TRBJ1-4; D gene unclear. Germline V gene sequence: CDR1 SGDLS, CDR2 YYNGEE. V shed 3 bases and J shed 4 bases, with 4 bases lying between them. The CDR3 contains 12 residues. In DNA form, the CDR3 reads TGTGCCAGCAGCGCCCTTAATGAAAAACTGTTTTTT. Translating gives CASSALNEKLFF.

The CDR3 sequence: CASSLVQQANNEQFF. The CDR3 nucleotides are TGCGCCAGCAGCTTGGTTCAACAGGCCAACAATGAGCAGTTCTTC. V gene TRBV5-1 combines with J gene TRBJ2-1, with a tentative D call TRBD1 (5 bases). This CDR3 comprises 15 residues. V lost 0 bases and J lost 5, with 12 bases in between. Germline CDR1 and CDR2: SGHRS and YFSETQ.

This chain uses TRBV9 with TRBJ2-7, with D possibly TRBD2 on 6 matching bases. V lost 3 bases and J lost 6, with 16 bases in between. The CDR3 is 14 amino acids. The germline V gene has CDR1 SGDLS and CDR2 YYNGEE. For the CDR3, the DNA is TGTGCCAGCAGCGCGGGACTTGGGCAGGGCGAGCAGTACTTC. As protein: CASSAGLGQGEQYF.

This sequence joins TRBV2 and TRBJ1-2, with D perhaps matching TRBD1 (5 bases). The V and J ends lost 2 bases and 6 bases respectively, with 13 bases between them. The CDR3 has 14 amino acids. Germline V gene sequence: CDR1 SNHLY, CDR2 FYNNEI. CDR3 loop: CASSESGQTHGYTF. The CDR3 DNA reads TGTGCCAGCAGTGAATCAGGGCAGACACATGGCTACACCTTC.

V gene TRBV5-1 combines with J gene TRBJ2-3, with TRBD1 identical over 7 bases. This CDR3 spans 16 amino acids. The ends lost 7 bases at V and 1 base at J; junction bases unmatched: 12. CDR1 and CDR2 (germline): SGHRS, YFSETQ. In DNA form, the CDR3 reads TGCGCCAGCGGAAGAAGGGACAGCGAGGGCACAGATACGCAGTATTTT. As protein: CASGRRDSEGTDTQYF.

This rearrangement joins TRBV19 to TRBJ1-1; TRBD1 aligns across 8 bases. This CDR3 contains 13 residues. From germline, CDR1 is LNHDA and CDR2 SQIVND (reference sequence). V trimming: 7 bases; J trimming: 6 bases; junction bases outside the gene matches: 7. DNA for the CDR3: TGTGCCAGTAATCTACAGGGGGTGGCTGAAGCTTTCTTT. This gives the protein CASNLQGVAEAFF.